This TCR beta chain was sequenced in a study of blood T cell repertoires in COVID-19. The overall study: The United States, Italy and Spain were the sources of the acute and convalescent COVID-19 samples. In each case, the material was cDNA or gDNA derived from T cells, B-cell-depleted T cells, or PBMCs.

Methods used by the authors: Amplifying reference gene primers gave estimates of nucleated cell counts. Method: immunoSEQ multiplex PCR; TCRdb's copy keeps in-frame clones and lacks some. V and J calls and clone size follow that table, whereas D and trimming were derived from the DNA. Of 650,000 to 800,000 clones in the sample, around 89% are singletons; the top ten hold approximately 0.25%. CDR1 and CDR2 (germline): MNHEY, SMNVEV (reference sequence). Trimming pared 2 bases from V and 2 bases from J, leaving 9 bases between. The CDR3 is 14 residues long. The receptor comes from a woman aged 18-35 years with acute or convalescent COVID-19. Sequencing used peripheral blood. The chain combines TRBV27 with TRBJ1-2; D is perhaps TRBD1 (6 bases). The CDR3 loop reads CASSLNRENYGYTF. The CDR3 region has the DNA TGTGCCAGCAGTTTAAACAGGGAGAACTATGGCTACACCTTC.